What follows describes a single T cell receptor beta chain. The V gene end was trimmed by 4 bases and the J gene end by 8 bases; junction bases not matched to a gene: 5. This CDR3 is built from 13 residues. Germline CDR1 is LGHDT and CDR2 is YNNKEL (reference sequence). These data originate in a study of blood T cell repertoires in COVID-19. Authors' data handling: From reference gene primer amplification, estimates of nucleated cell counts were derived. Sequencing was performed with immunoSEQ multiplex PCR; in TCRdb, only in-frame clones are kept and a portion is missing. V and J calls and clone size follow that table, whereas D and trimming were derived from the DNA. The sample yields fewer than 500,000 clones, approximately 87% seen once.

The sample was PBMCs or T cells enriched from blood (not recorded which). This TCR was recovered from a man in his thirties or forties who had recovered from COVID-19. The chain couples TRBV3-1 (or the pseudogene TRBV3-2) to TRBJ1-2; 9 bases map to TRBD1. In DNA, the CDR3 is TGTGCCAGCAGCCGGGACAGGGTCAGCGGCTACACCTTC. It is translated as CASSRDRVSGYTF.